This TCR beta chain was sequenced in a study of blood T cell repertoires in COVID-19. Study-level information: From T cells, B-cell-depleted T cells, or PBMCs came the material, which was cDNA or gDNA.

V gave up 3 bases and J gave up 4 bases, with 16 bases separating them. The CDR3 loop spans 16 amino acids. Looked up from germline, CDR1 is MGHRA and CDR2 is YSYEKL. Data came from immunoSEQ multiplex PCR; TCRdb stores just in-frame clones and leaves some out. The repertoire holds about 76,000 clones, with over 70% as singletons. Sample: peripheral blood. The origin of this receptor is a human donor in a cohort sampled during active COVID-19. V is TRBV4-1 and J is TRBJ2-1, with D perhaps matching TRBD2 (6 bases). DNA for the CDR3: TGCGCCAGCAGCCAGACTTGGGCTAGCGAATACAATGAGCAGTTCTTC. Encoded protein: CASSQTWASEYNEQFF.